This TCR beta chain was sequenced for a study of Ad26.COV2.S vaccination and SARS-CoV-2 variants (dated by TCRdb to the early 2020s). A note on the overall study: Donors in the vaccine arm were drawn from COV1001, a multicentre, randomized, double-blind, placebo-controlled phase I-IIa trial testing Ad26.COV2.S in healthy adults. Ad26.COV2.S was administered intramuscularly at 5 x 10^10 or 1 x 10^11 viral particles, either as a single shot or as two shots given 56 days apart. Sequencing of the TCRbeta repertoire served to evaluate the specificity and breadth of SARS-CoV-2-reactive T cell receptors following Ad26.COV2.S vaccination. The TCR-sequenced set comprised around 30 samples: 19 Ad26.COV2.S vaccine recipients, 5 placebo recipients and 8 SARS-CoV-2 convalescent individuals. Participants in the trial were split at random into five groups of five each, receiving low-dose or high-dose Ad26.COV2.S once or twice, or else placebo on both occasions. Blinding of investigators to trial group allocation was maintained during experiments and outcome assessment.

The immunoSEQ Assay was used to sequence TCRbeta CDR3 regions. After extraction, genomic DNA underwent amplification by bias-controlled multiplex PCR, followed by high-throughput sequencing. For the original study's pipeline: To quantify the absolute abundance of every unique TCRbeta CDR3 region, sequences were collapsed and filtered. T cell fraction was estimated by normalizing TCRbeta template counts to usable DNA, with usable DNA measured through amplification of reference genes found in all nucleated cells. Repertoire TCRs were annotated as SARS-CoV-2-specific when V gene, CDR3 amino acid sequence and J gene were exactly matched to a known reactive TCR set. MIRA supplied the reference SARS-CoV-2 TCR set, which was filtered for enrichment in COVID-19-positive ImmuneCODE repertoires so that public or cross-reactive TCRs were removed. Using the MIRA antigens, annotated TCRs were further analysed by specific ORF or by position within an ORF. Breadth was defined as the number of annotated unique rearrangements divided by the total number of unique productive rearrangements, and depth was defined as the summed frequency of the annotated unique rearrangements. Two-sided Wilcoxon rank-sum tests were applied when comparing TCR breadth between groups. The table comes from immuneACCESS by way of TCRdb, which keeps in-frame sequences with V and J called. Part of the clones is missing from these tables; in studies checked, under half for an unresolved V gene and the rest for unknown reasons. V and J calls and clone size follow that table, whereas D and trimming were derived from the DNA. This sample lists roughly 700,000 clones; about 89% were detected once. The ten biggest clones cover around 1.5% of the sample.

According to the study, the label for this sample's treatment or condition signals: about 20 received Ad26.COV2.S at low or high dose, single or two shots; roughly 5 received placebo; per-sample allocation not given. Repertoires of vaccine and placebo recipients were sequenced from samples taken on day 63 after the first injection. Between 29 July and 7 August 2020, Cohort 1b enrolled some 25 adults aged 18-55 years at one site in Boston, USA. As a vaccine, Ad26.COV2.S was a replication-incompetent adenovirus type 26 vector that expressed a prefusion-stabilized SARS-CoV-2 spike protein derived from the original Wuhan strain. A distance of 24 bases separates the germline ends of V and J, which lose 3 bases and 3 bases respectively. CDR1 is given as MNHEY and CDR2 as SMNVEV, both from the germline V gene (reference sequence). The CDR3, from cysteine to phenylalanine, totals 18 residues. The retained sequence is limited to the CDR3, 54 bases, with the frame set at the first base.

Overall study results and their limits: Substantial breadth of spike-specific CD8+ and CD4+ T cell responses was reported after vaccination. Vaccine and placebo recipients had comparable non-spike TCR breadth, which fits with the vaccine containing only spike. Spike-specific TCR breadth was higher in Ad26.COV2.S recipients than in placebo recipients (P = 0.0014). The authors noted that the TCR breadth and depth analyses may have underestimated total T cell responses. The study lacked the statistical power to compare responses across vaccine doses or regimens.

A word on this clone: Its cognate antigen has yet to be identified. Within one base of it there is no much larger clone, and no base qualities were kept.

Sample: peripheral blood, taken in a trial of Ad26.COV2.S vaccine versus placebo. The V gene is TRBV27 and the J gene is TRBJ2-7, and TRBD1 may be the D gene, going by 5 matching bases. The clonotype was recovered from a person aged 18-60 years who received the Ad26.COV2.S COVID-19 vaccine or a placebo. The CDR3 in this case is CASSFRVRPPLLIYEQYF. The nucleotide sequence is given as TGTGCCAGCAGTTTCAGGGTTCGCCCTCCCCTTCTAATCTACGAGCAGTACTTC.